This entry is about one T cell receptor beta chain. The V and J ends lost 3 bases and 8 bases respectively, with 11 bases between them. There are 13 residues in the CDR3. In germline, CDR1 is SNHLY, CDR2 FYNNEI. The sample is drawn from a study of radiotherapy plus CTLA-4 blockade in lung cancer. Only in-frame clones appear in the TCRdb table, and some are missing; sequencing was by immunoSEQ multiplex PCR. The data hold over 80,000 clones, with roughly four fifths observed a single time. The clonotype originates from a human donor with non-small cell lung cancer who had stable disease on radiotherapy plus ipilimumab. The sample consisted of peripheral blood, taken from a patient treated with radiotherapy plus ipilimumab. The chain employs TRBV2 and TRBJ1-5, with D maybe TRBD1 (5 bases). The CDR3 sequence: CASSEGSGEPQHF. The CDR3 region has the DNA TGTGCCAGCAGTGAGGGGTCGGGGGAGCCCCAGCATTTT.